A selection of T cell receptor beta chains follows, all from one sample in a study of cytomegalovirus exposure and HLA in healthy donors. The repertoire was sequenced with immunoSEQ multiplex PCR; TCRdb's copy has only in-frame clones and lacks some. This table has about 150,000 clones, 84% appearing once. Sequenced: PBMCs. The source of these receptors is a boy younger than 10 in good health and CMV-seronegative. Each CDR3 is given with its conserved first and last residue. The order of the fields is V gene, clone size, J gene, D gene, CDR3 protein, CDR3 DNA. A D gene is named only where the DNA matches it firmly. Size tells how often a clone was seen (once, few, many) or the class of an expanded clone, and some rows leave it out.

V gene: TRBV5-1
clone size: -
J gene: TRBJ2-1
D gene: TRBD2
CDR3 protein: CASSFGLVVEQFF
CDR3 DNA: TGCGCCAGCAGTTTTGGACTAGTGGTTGAGCAGTTCTTC

V gene: TRBV28
clone size: -
J gene: TRBJ2-7
D gene: -
CDR3 protein: CASSSFGGSTYEQYF
CDR3 DNA: TGTGCCAGCAGTTCCTTTGGGGGGAGTACCTACGAGCAGTACTTC

V gene: TRBV18
clone size: -
J gene: TRBJ2-3
D gene: TRBD2
CDR3 protein: CASSPGLAELSTDTQYF
CDR3 DNA: TGTGCCAGCTCACCAGGCCTAGCGGAACTTAGCACAGATACGCAGTATTTT

V gene: TRBV4-1
clone size: -
J gene: TRBJ1-1
D gene: -
CDR3 protein: CASSHPTGRKNTEAFF
CDR3 DNA: TGCGCCAGCAGCCACCCCACGGGAAGAAAGAACACTGAAGCTTTCTTT

V gene: TRBV5-1
clone size: -
J gene: TRBJ2-7
D gene: -
CDR3 protein: CASGTTGLGEQYF
CDR3 DNA: TGCGCCAGCGGGACAACAGGGCTCGGGGAGCAGTACTTC

V gene: TRBV6-1
clone size: -
J gene: TRBJ1-5
D gene: -
CDR3 protein: CASSVVQINQPQHF
CDR3 DNA: TGTGCCAGCAGTGTGGTACAGATAAATCAGCCCCAGCATTTT

V gene: TRBV21-1
clone size: -
J gene: TRBJ2-4
D gene: -
CDR3 protein: CASSKRLRGLAKNIQYF
CDR3 DNA: TGTGCCAGCAGCAAAAGACTCAGGGGGCTAGCCAAAAACATTCAGTACTTC

V gene: TRBV6-5
clone size: -
J gene: TRBJ2-3
D gene: TRBD2
CDR3 protein: CASRIAGGITDTQYF
CDR3 DNA: TGTGCCAGCAGAATAGCGGGAGGGATCACAGATACGCAGTATTTT

V gene: TRBV9
clone size: -
J gene: TRBJ2-7
D gene: -
CDR3 protein: CASSAGNTAYEQYF
CDR3 DNA: TGTGCCAGCAGCGCAGGTAATACGGCTTACGAGCAGTACTTC

V gene: TRBV19
clone size: -
J gene: TRBJ2-1
D gene: TRBD2
CDR3 protein: CAIRLSTGGPNEQFF
CDR3 DNA: TGTGCCATCCGCCTGAGTACGGGAGGGCCCAATGAGCAGTTCTTC

V gene: TRBV15
clone size: -
J gene: TRBJ2-1
D gene: TRBD2
CDR3 protein: CATSKGAGVRSYNEQFF
CDR3 DNA: TGTGCCACCAGCAAAGGAGCGGGAGTTAGAAGCTACAATGAGCAGTTCTTC

V gene: TRBV9
clone size: few
J gene: TRBJ2-7
D gene: TRBD1
CDR3 protein: CASSPHTGTGNHEQYF
CDR3 DNA: TGTGCCAGCAGCCCCCATACCGGGACAGGGAACCACGAGCAGTACTTC

V gene: TRBV10-3
clone size: -
J gene: TRBJ2-7
D gene: TRBD2
CDR3 protein: CAISELSGGDEQYF
CDR3 DNA: TGTGCCATCAGTGAATTATCGGGGGGGGACGAGCAGTACTTC

V gene: TRBV29-1
clone size: -
J gene: TRBJ1-1
D gene: -
CDR3 protein: CSAVSQGFYTEAFF
CDR3 DNA: TGCAGCGCCGTCTCCCAGGGCTTTTATACTGAAGCTTTCTTT

V gene: TRBV29-1
clone size: -
J gene: TRBJ1-1
D gene: -
CDR3 protein: CSVEDIPSGGPPLNTEAFF
CDR3 DNA: TGCAGCGTTGAAGATATCCCCTCGGGGGGGCCCCCTCTGAACACTGAAGCTTTCTTT

V gene: TRBV5-1
clone size: -
J gene: TRBJ2-1
D gene: TRBD2
CDR3 protein: CASSLRAGGYNEQFF
CDR3 DNA: TGCGCCAGCAGCTTGAGAGCGGGAGGGTACAATGAGCAGTTCTTC

V gene: TRBV9
clone size: -
J gene: TRBJ2-3
D gene: TRBD2
CDR3 protein: CASSPDSGRGTDTQYF
CDR3 DNA: TGTGCCAGCAGCCCTGATAGCGGGAGAGGTACAGATACGCAGTATTTT

V gene: TRBV28
clone size: -
J gene: TRBJ2-5
D gene: TRBD2
CDR3 protein: CASSSPGTSGQETQYF
CDR3 DNA: TGTGCCAGCAGTTCCCCCGGGACTAGCGGACAAGAGACCCAGTACTTC

V gene: TRBV28
clone size: once
J gene: TRBJ2-5
D gene: -
CDR3 protein: CASSLSPVQETQYF
CDR3 DNA: TGTGCCAGCAGTTTAAGTCCGGTCCAAGAGACCCAGTACTTC

V gene: TRBV18
clone size: -
J gene: TRBJ1-4
D gene: -
CDR3 protein: CASSPRPFGQTGEKLFF
CDR3 DNA: TGTGCCAGCTCACCCCGCCCCTTCGGACAGACCGGAGAAAAACTGTTTTTT

V gene: TRBV21-1
clone size: medium-sized
J gene: TRBJ2-7
D gene: -
CDR3 protein: CASSKVCGNSGSGREQYF
CDR3 DNA: TGTGCCAGCAGCAAAGTTTGTGGGAACAGCGGTTCTGGAAGGGAGCAGTACTTC

V gene: TRBV9
clone size: -
J gene: TRBJ1-4
D gene: TRBD1
CDR3 protein: CASSPRTGEEKLFF
CDR3 DNA: TGTGCCAGCAGCCCCCGGACAGGGGAAGAAAAACTGTTTTTT

V gene: TRBV4-1
clone size: few
J gene: TRBJ1-1
D gene: TRBD1
CDR3 protein: CASYHYATGLPNTEAFF
CDR3 DNA: TGCGCCAGTTATCACTATGCGACAGGGCTCCCGAACACTGAAGCTTTCTTT

V gene: TRBV9
clone size: -
J gene: TRBJ2-1
D gene: TRBD2
CDR3 protein: CASSVGGSDEQFF
CDR3 DNA: TGTGCCAGCAGCGTAGGCGGGAGCGATGAGCAGTTCTTC

V gene: TRBV18
clone size: -
J gene: TRBJ2-1
D gene: TRBD2
CDR3 protein: CASSHNPTSGSGSSSYNEQFF
CDR3 DNA: TGTGCCAGCTCACACAATCCGACTAGCGGGAGCGGTTCCAGCTCCTACAATGAGCAGTTCTTC

V gene: TRBV2
clone size: -
J gene: TRBJ2-3
D gene: -
CDR3 protein: CASSDTDLADTQYF
CDR3 DNA: TGTGCCAGCAGTGACACGGACCTAGCGGATACGCAGTATTTT

V gene: TRBV6-6
clone size: few
J gene: TRBJ1-1
D gene: -
CDR3 protein: CASTGRGMNTEAFF
CDR3 DNA: TGTGCCAGCACGGGACGGGGGATGAACACTGAAGCTTTCTTT

V gene: TRBV30
clone size: few
J gene: TRBJ2-5
D gene: -
CDR3 protein: CAWSIKQETQYF
CDR3 DNA: TGTGCCTGGAGTATAAAACAAGAGACCCAGTACTTC

V gene: TRBV5-1
clone size: -
J gene: TRBJ2-3
D gene: -
CDR3 protein: CASSLPGDADTQYF
CDR3 DNA: TGCGCCAGCAGCTTGCCAGGGGATGCAGATACGCAGTATTTT

V gene: TRBV5-6
clone size: few
J gene: TRBJ1-2
D gene: TRBD1
CDR3 protein: CASSLGTGGLVYGYTF
CDR3 DNA: TGTGCCAGCAGCTTGGGCACAGGGGGATTGGTCTATGGCTACACCTTC

V gene: TRBV28
clone size: -
J gene: TRBJ2-7
D gene: TRBD2
CDR3 protein: CASTSGRGEQYF
CDR3 DNA: TGTGCCAGCACTAGCGGGAGGGGCGAGCAGTACTTC

V gene: TRBV5-4
clone size: -
J gene: TRBJ1-2
D gene: -
CDR3 protein: CASSLDIAPSGYTF
CDR3 DNA: TGTGCCAGCAGCTTGGACATTGCCCCATCTGGCTACACCTTC

V gene: TRBV6-1
clone size: -
J gene: TRBJ2-5
D gene: -
CDR3 protein: CASSEPGETQYF
CDR3 DNA: TGTGCCAGCAGTGAACCGGGGGAGACCCAGTACTTC

V gene: TRBV11-2
clone size: -
J gene: TRBJ2-5
D gene: TRBD2
CDR3 protein: CASSPGTSVQETQYF
CDR3 DNA: TGTGCCAGCAGCCCTGGGACTAGCGTCCAAGAGACCCAGTACTTC

V gene: TRBV12-5
clone size: -
J gene: TRBJ1-2
D gene: -
CDR3 protein: CASGWTAYGYTF
CDR3 DNA: TGTGCTAGTGGTTGGACAGCCTATGGCTACACCTTC

V gene: TRBV2
clone size: -
J gene: TRBJ1-1
D gene: -
CDR3 protein: CASSGNRAGTEAFF
CDR3 DNA: TGTGCCAGCAGTGGGAACCGGGCGGGGACTGAAGCTTTCTTT

V gene: TRBV2
clone size: -
J gene: TRBJ1-1
D gene: TRBD1
CDR3 protein: CASSDPPTGGADTEAFF
CDR3 DNA: TGTGCCAGCAGTGACCCTCCGACAGGGGGCGCAGACACTGAAGCTTTCTTT

V gene: TRBV29-1
clone size: -
J gene: TRBJ2-7
D gene: -
CDR3 protein: CSVEITSSYEQYF
CDR3 DNA: TGCAGCGTTGAGATTACGAGCTCCTACGAGCAGTACTTC

V gene: TRBV20-1
clone size: -
J gene: TRBJ2-1
D gene: -
CDR3 protein: CSARGQEQFF
CDR3 DNA: TGCAGTGCTAGAGGGCAGGAACAGTTCTTC

V gene: TRBV11-2
clone size: -
J gene: TRBJ2-7
D gene: TRBD2
CDR3 protein: CASSPFSGSGYEQYF
CDR3 DNA: TGTGCCAGCAGCCCATTTAGCGGGAGTGGGTACGAGCAGTACTTC

V gene: TRBV5-1
clone size: -
J gene: TRBJ2-1
D gene: TRBD1
CDR3 protein: CASSAGQGIYNEQFF
CDR3 DNA: TGCGCCAGCAGCGCGGGACAGGGGATCTACAATGAGCAGTTCTTC

V gene: TRBV6-5
clone size: -
J gene: TRBJ2-2
D gene: TRBD1
CDR3 protein: CASSRQGNTGELFF
CDR3 DNA: TGTGCCAGCAGCCGACAGGGGAACACCGGGGAGCTGTTTTTT

V gene: TRBV11-2
clone size: once
J gene: TRBJ2-1
D gene: -
CDR3 protein: CASTRGGLYNEQFF
CDR3 DNA: TGTGCCAGCACCCGTGGGGGCCTCTACAATGAGCAGTTCTTC

V gene: TRBV10-3
clone size: -
J gene: TRBJ2-7
D gene: -
CDR3 protein: CAISEPAGTRSYEQYF
CDR3 DNA: TGTGCCATCAGTGAGCCCGCCGGGACACGGTCCTACGAGCAGTACTTC

V gene: TRBV7-6
clone size: -
J gene: TRBJ2-5
D gene: -
CDR3 protein: CASSLGVFETQYF
CDR3 DNA: TGTGCCAGCAGCTTGGGAGTATTCGAGACCCAGTACTTC

V gene: TRBV4-1
clone size: -
J gene: TRBJ2-7
D gene: -
CDR3 protein: CASSHPGGATYEQYF
CDR3 DNA: TGCGCCAGCAGCCATCCCGGCGGTGCCACCTACGAGCAGTACTTC

V gene: TRBV12-5
clone size: -
J gene: TRBJ1-1
D gene: TRBD1
CDR3 protein: CASGPGQGALGTEAFF
CDR3 DNA: TGTGCTAGTGGTCCGGGACAGGGGGCGTTGGGCACTGAAGCTTTCTTT

V gene: TRBV14
clone size: once
J gene: TRBJ2-7
D gene: TRBD1
CDR3 protein: CASSQERGQGYEQYF
CDR3 DNA: TGTGCCAGCAGCCAAGAACGGGGACAGGGGTACGAGCAGTACTTC

V gene: TRBV2
clone size: -
J gene: TRBJ1-1
D gene: -
CDR3 protein: CAIRLMNTEAFF
CDR3 DNA: TGTGCCATTCGACTGATGAACACTGAAGCTTTCTTT

V gene: TRBV10-3
clone size: -
J gene: TRBJ1-2
D gene: TRBD1
CDR3 protein: CAISDPGGYYGYTF
CDR3 DNA: TGTGCCATCAGTGACCCAGGGGGCTACTATGGCTACACCTTC

V gene: TRBV6-1
clone size: -
J gene: TRBJ1-2
D gene: TRBD1
CDR3 protein: CASRGIRGRVYGYTF
CDR3 DNA: TGTGCCAGCAGAGGTATCAGGGGGCGCGTCTATGGCTACACCTTC

V gene: TRBV5-1
clone size: few
J gene: TRBJ2-2
D gene: -
CDR3 protein: CASSRTRDTNTGELFF
CDR3 DNA: TGCGCCAGCAGCCGGACCAGGGACACCAACACCGGGGAGCTGTTTTTT

V gene: TRBV15
clone size: -
J gene: TRBJ2-7
D gene: TRBD2
CDR3 protein: CATSSDMAGGPFYEQYF
CDR3 DNA: TGTGCCACCAGCAGTGACATGGCGGGAGGTCCCTTCTACGAGCAGTACTTC

V gene: TRBV5-1
clone size: -
J gene: TRBJ2-3
D gene: TRBD1
CDR3 protein: CASSPDRGETDTQYF
CDR3 DNA: TGCGCCAGCAGCCCGGACAGGGGGGAAACAGATACGCAGTATTTT

V gene: TRBV6-1
clone size: -
J gene: TRBJ2-5
D gene: -
CDR3 protein: CASSHTEETQYF
CDR3 DNA: TGTGCCAGCAGTCACACAGAAGAGACCCAGTACTTC

V gene: TRBV21-1
clone size: -
J gene: TRBJ2-3
D gene: -
CDR3 protein: CASSKAPGASGTGFADTQYF
CDR3 DNA: TGTGCCAGCAGCAAAGCGCCTGGGGCTAGCGGGACGGGTTTCGCAGATACGCAGTATTTT

V gene: TRBV2
clone size: -
J gene: TRBJ1-1
D gene: TRBD1
CDR3 protein: CASSVDRGNTEAFF
CDR3 DNA: TGTGCCAGCAGCGTTGACAGGGGGAACACTGAAGCTTTCTTT

V gene: TRBV7-9
clone size: -
J gene: TRBJ2-1
D gene: TRBD2
CDR3 protein: CASSLGPSGRNEQFF
CDR3 DNA: TGTGCCAGCAGCTTAGGTCCTAGCGGCAGGAATGAGCAGTTCTTC